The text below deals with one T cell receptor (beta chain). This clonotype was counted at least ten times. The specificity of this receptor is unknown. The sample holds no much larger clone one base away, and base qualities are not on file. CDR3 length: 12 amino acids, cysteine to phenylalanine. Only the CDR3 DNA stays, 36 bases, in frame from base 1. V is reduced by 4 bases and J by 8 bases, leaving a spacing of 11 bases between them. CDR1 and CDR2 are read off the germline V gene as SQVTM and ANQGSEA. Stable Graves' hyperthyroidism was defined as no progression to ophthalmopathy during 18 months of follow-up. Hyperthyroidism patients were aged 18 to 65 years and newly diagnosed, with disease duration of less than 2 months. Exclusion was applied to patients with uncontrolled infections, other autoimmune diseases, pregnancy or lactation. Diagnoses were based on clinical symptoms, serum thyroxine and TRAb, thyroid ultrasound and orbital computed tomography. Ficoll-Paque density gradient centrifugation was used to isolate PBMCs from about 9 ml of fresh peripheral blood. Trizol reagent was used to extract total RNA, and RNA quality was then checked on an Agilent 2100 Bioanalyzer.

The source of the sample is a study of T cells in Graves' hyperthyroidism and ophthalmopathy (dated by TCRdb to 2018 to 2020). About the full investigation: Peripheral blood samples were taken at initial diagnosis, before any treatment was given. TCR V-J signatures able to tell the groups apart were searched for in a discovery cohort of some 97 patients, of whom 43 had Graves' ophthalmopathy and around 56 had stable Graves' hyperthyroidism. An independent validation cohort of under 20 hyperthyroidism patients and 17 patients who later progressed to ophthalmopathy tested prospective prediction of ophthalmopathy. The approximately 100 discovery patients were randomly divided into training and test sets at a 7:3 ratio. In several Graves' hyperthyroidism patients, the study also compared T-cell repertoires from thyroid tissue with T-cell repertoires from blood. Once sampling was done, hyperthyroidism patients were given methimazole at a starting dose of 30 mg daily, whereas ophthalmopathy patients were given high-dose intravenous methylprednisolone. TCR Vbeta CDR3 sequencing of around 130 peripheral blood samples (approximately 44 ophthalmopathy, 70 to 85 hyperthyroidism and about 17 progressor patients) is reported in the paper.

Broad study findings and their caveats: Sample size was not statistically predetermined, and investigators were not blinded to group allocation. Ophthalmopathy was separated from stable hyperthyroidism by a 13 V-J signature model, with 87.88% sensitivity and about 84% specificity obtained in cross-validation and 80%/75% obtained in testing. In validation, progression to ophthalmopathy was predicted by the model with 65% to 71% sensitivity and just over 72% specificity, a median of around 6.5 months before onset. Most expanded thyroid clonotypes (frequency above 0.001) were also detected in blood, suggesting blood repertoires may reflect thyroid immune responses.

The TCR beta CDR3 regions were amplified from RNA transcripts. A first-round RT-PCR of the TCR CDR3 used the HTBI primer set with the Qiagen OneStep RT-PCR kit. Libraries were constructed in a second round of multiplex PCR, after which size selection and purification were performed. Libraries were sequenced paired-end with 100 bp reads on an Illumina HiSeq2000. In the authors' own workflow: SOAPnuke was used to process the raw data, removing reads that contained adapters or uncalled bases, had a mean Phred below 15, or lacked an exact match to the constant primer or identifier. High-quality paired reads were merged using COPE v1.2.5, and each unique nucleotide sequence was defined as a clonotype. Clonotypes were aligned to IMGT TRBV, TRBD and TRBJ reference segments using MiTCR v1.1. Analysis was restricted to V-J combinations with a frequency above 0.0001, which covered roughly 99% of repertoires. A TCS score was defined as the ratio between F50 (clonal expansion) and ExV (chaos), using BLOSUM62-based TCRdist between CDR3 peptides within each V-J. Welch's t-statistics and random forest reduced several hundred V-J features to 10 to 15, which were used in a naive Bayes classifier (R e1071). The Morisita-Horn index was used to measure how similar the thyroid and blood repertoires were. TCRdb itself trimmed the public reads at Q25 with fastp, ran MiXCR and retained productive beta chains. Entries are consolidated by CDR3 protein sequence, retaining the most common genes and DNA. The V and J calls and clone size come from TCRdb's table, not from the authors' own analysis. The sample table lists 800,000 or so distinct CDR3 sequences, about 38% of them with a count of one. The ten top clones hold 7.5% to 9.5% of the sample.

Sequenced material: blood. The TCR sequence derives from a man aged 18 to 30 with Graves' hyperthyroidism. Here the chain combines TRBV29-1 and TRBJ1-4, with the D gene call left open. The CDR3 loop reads CSVAVGSEKLFF. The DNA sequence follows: TGCAGCGTTGCGGTCGGTTCCGAAAAACTGTTTTTT.